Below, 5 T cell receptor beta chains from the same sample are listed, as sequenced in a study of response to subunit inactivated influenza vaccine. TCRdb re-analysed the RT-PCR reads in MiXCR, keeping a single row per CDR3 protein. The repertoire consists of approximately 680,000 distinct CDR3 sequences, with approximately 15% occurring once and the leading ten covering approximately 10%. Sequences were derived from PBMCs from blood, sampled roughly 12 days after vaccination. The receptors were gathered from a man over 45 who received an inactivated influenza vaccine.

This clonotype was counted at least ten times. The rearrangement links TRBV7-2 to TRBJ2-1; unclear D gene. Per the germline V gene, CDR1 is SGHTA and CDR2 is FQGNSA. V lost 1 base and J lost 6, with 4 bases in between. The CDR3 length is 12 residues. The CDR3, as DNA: TGTGCCAGCAGCTTAGACTCCAATGAGCAGTTCTTC. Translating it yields CASSLDSNEQFF.

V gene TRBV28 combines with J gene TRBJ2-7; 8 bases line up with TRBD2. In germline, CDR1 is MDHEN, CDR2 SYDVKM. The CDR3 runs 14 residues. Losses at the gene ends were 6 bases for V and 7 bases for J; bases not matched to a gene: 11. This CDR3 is CASRNSGRAIEQYF. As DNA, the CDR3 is TGTGCCAGCAGAAACAGCGGGAGAGCTATAGAGCAGTACTTC.

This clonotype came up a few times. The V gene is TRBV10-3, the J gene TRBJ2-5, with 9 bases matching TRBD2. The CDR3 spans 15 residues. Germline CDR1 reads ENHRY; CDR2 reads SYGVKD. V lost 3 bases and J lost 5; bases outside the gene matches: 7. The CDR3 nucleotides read TGTGCCATCAGTGATCTAGCGGGATCGGGGGAGACCCAGTACTTC. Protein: CAISDLAGSGETQYF.

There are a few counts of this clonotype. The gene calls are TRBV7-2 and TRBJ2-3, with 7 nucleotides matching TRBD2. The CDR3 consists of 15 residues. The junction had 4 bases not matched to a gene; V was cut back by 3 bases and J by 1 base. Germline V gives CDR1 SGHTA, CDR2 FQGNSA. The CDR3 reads CASSFAGVGTDTQYF. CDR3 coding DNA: TGTGCCAGCAGCTTCGCGGGGGTGGGCACAGATACGCAGTATTTT. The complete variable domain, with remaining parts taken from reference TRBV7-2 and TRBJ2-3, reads GAGVSQSPSNKVTEKGKDVELRCDPISGHTALYWYRQSLGQGLEFLIYFQGNSAPDKSGLPSDRFSAERTGGSVSTLTIQRTQQEDSAVYLCASSFAGVGTDTQYFGPGTRLTVL.

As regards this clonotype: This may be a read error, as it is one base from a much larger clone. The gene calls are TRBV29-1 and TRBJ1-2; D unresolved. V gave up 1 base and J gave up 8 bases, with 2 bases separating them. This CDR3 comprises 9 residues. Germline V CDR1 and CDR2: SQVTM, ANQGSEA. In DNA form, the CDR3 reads TGCAGCGTTGAAGGCGGCTACACCTTC. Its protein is CSVEGGYTF.